Included here is one T cell receptor beta chain sequence, with context. What antigen it recognizes has not been identified. No quality values exist for individual bases; no much larger clone is one base distant. The cohort was made up of 650 to 700 healthy bone marrow donors. All cohort members were sampled while nominally healthy, although unrecorded immune exposures were likely present. The donor was CMV seropositive and was included in the group of almost 300 seropositive cohort members. A peripheral blood sample was collected from each donor, and TCR beta sequencing was performed on peripheral blood mononuclear cells. Genomic DNA was extracted from the blood cell samples with the Qiagen DNeasy Blood Extraction Kit. Libraries were made using the immunoSEQ multiplex PCR assay. The multiplex PCR relied on a mix of 60 forward primers for TCR Vbeta segments and 13 reverse primers for TCR Jbeta segments. A multiplex PCR assay on genomic DNA amplified the CDR3 region of rearranged TCR beta genes. Amplified TCR beta libraries were sequenced as 87-base-pair reads on the Illumina HiSeq System. As for how the authors treated the data: Across the roughly 700 repertoires, a later analysis counted 75 million to 90 million unique TCR beta chains, 9.5 million to 13 million of which were shared by at least two donors. A nearest-neighbor algorithm error-corrected the raw reads and collapsed the reads into unique sequences, merging closely related sequences to remove PCR and sequencing errors. Alignment of CDR3 sequences to IMGT reference sequences was used to assign V, D and J gene segments. Each retained sequence needed at least a six-nucleotide match to both a V gene segment and a J gene segment. A rearrangement counted as productive if the CDR3 had no stop codons and remained in frame with V and J, and every other rearrangement counted as non-productive. Following IMGT convention, CDR3 was defined as the stretch from the second conserved V-encoded cysteine to the conserved J-encoded phenylalanine. The earlier analysis of about 500 of the donors excluded sequences that lacked an unambiguous match to a single V gene segment. An earlier analysis of a few hundred of the donors called V segments functional above 56.7% productive rearrangements and segregating when the between-donor standard deviation exceeded 5%. A statistical classification framework was built for diagnosing cytomegalovirus status from the catalog of TCR beta chain sequences. In a later analysis, TCR nucleotide sequences were compared against IMGT/GENE-DB human TR gene sequences so that V and J genes could be assigned. In a later analysis, CDR3 sequences and most-parsimonious VDJ recombination scenarios were assigned using the TCRdist pipeline. In a later analysis, every TCR beta chain was defined by the combination of its CDR3 amino acid sequence and its V-gene family, and reads without a unique V-gene family were dropped. In a later analysis, nearly 600 highly shared, low-generation-probability nucleotide sequences were removed to address suspected cross-contamination and a sequencing artifact. In a later analysis, a clonal expansion index for each public chain was calculated from normalized within-repertoire ranks of inferred template counts. In a later analysis, generation probabilities were computed with a VDJ recombination model fitted to out-of-frame rearrangements, and the resulting probabilities were checked against IGoR. In a later analysis, hypergeometric tests were used to score TCR-TCR, TCR-HLA and TCR-CMV co-occurrence, with a repertoire-size bias correction applied to TCR pairs. In a later analysis, false discovery rates were estimated by permuting HLA or CMV assignments 20 times. A later analysis grouped co-occurring TCRs with DBSCAN, adding TCRdist sequence similarity when clustering within HLA-allele-positive subsets. For co-occurrence clustering, repertoires with fewer than 30,000 or more than 120,000 public chains were excluded, along with roughly 5 repertoires with anomalous nucleotide sharing. What TCRdb holds here is the immuneACCESS table cut down to in-frame rearrangements. Part of the clones is not present; checked against another copy, under half of the missing clones reflect an unresolved V gene, and the others are unexplained. V and J calls and clone size are given by that table; D and trimming were obtained from the DNA. The sample table records 150,000 or so clones; around 80% of these occur just once. The top ten constitute nearly 6.5% of the sample.

The data were obtained in a study of cytomegalovirus exposure and HLA in healthy donors (dated by TCRdb to 2016 to 2017). As for the study more broadly: An earlier analysis of some 620 of the donors reported roughly 300 Gb of sequence data and some 110 million unique TCR beta sequences obtained from about 180 million T cells. To predict cytomegalovirus infection status, the study combined high-throughput TCR immunosequencing, statistical association of individual TCRs with disease status, and machine learning. Among 300 to 500 genotyped donors of the cohort, an average of approximately 240,000 unique TCR beta nucleotide sequences was sequenced per donor, of which roughly 17% were non-productive. Roughly 300 gigabases of sequencing data and 80 million or so unique TCR sequences were included in an early release covering about 600 HLA-typed donors. The study profiled the T cell repertoires of 550 to 700 subjects by immunosequencing and related them to cytomegalovirus serostatus. Typing coverage varied by locus: 629-630 donors for A, B, C, DRB1 and DQB1; around 560 for DQA1; over 600 for DPA1; 400 to 480 for DPB1. All discovery cohort repertoires had been generated on a single sequencing platform. In an earlier analysis of more than 550 of the donors, high-throughput TCR beta sequencing was used to judge whether each TCR beta V gene segment behaved as functional or pseudogenic. Rather than drawing on any new phenotypic data, the later analysis identified candidate immune exposures from TCR beta sequences and the way those sequences occurred across donors. To study patterns of TCR occurrence, a later analysis re-analyzed previously published TCR beta repertoires from several hundred donors and added high-resolution HLA genotyping. A few DR-DQ haplotypes were treated as single units for association and clustering because of strong linkage in the cohort. The genetic ancestry cluster associated with self-reported Caucasian donors included about 84% of the 398 genotyped donors. Genome-wide SNP genotypes for about 60% of the roughly 670 donors were used in a later genetic analysis, which treated that subset as a discovery cohort. The aim of the study was to test whether cataloging public T cell receptors could identify signatures of past pathogen exposure. Donor age, sex, ethnicity and CMV serostatus were collected together with the repertoire data. Along with the roughly 700-subject first cohort, a separate validation cohort of over a hundred different subjects was used. HLA typing included class I and class II loci at four-digit resolution. Findings and caveats that apply to the study as a whole: Roughly uniform sequencing depth across donors was assumed in presence/absence analyses, although this assumption may not hold. A later genetic analysis reported fewer N-insertions in productive TCRs among donors in an Asian-associated ancestry cluster than the roughly 700-donor mean. Linkage disequilibrium might explain the correlated functional status among segregating V segments, but an unknown experimental factor could not be ruled out. Because HLA typing was missing for some donors at each locus, association tests included only the typed subset. A further reported finding was that TCR beta sequences accurately predicted the HLA-A and HLA-B alleles for most subjects in the first cohort. In vitro tests confirmed that three of the cytomegalovirus-associated TCR beta chains recognize cytomegalovirus antigens. The earlier analysis of about 600 of the donors excluded fewer than 20 rarely observed V segments, including chromosome 9 orphons, because counts were too low. A later analysis found that most CMV-associated TCR beta chains appeared HLA-restricted, with HLA associations seemingly driven largely by CMV exposure. An association between a missense DCLRE1C variant and V-gene and J-gene trimming of TCR beta chains was found in a later genetic analysis and replicated in an independent cohort. Across donors, most TCR sequences were observed very rarely, whereas some public TCRs were present in many individuals. In both the original and validation cohorts, the classifier was reported to diagnose cytomegalovirus status with high specificity and sensitivity. Some IMGT-functional V segments, including TRBV6-2 and TRBV6-3, could not be told apart with the 87-base-pair reads, so those segments were excluded. According to a later analysis, parvovirus B19, influenza, CMV and Epstein-Barr virus appeared linked to several top co-occurrence clusters. A cluster of highly shared sequence variants was judged likely to be a technical artifact of the sequencing pipeline. The authors suggested that the approach could potentially be generalized to other disease states and immunological phenotypes. Only TCR beta chains were sequenced in this cohort, and the absence of alpha or paired-chain data limited detectable features. Assigning TCR associations to individual alleles was difficult when HLA alleles, especially DR and DQ, strongly co-occurred. In an earlier analysis of some 640 of the donors, most TCR beta V segments were observed in productive rearrangements about 87% or about 30% of the time, broadly matching IMGT annotations. A total of 150 or so TCR beta chains were listed by the study as associated with cytomegalovirus. CMV serostatus was the only immune exposure information available for the cohort. In a later analysis, HLA-associated TCR beta chains were found to be more clonally expanded and to have lower generation probabilities than equally common non-associated chains. At a false discovery rate of 0.05, a later analysis linked around 17,000 TCR beta sequences to specific HLA alleles. In a later analysis, TCR association rates were found to vary across HLA loci, with the most associated TCRs seen for DRB1 alleles and the fewest for HLA-C alleles.

CDR1 and CDR2 (MDHEN, SYDVKM) derive from the germline V gene. Counted from cysteine to phenylalanine, this CDR3 has 14 amino acids. Just CDR3 DNA is preserved here, 42 bases in frame from base 1. Trimming removed 8 bases from V and 3 bases from J; the gene matches leave 7 bases unexplained. The rearranged chain carries TRBV28 and TRBJ1-5, with 7 bases matching TRBD1. The specimen sequenced was PBMCs. The sequence came from a man in his forties or fifties in good health and CMV-seropositive. DNA sequence: TGTGCCAGCTTCCAGGGACAGAACAATCAGCCCCAGCATTTT. Its amino acids are CASFQGQNNQPQHF.